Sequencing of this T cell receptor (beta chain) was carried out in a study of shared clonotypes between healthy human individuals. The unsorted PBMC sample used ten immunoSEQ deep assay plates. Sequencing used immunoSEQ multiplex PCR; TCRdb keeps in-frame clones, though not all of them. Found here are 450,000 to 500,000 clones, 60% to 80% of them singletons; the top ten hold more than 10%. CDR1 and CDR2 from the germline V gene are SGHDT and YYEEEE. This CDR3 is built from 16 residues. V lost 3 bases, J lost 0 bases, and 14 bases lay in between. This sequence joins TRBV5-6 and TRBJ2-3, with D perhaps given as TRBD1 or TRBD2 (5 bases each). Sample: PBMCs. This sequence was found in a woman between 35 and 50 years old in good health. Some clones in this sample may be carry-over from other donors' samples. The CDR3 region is CASSYTGTASTDTQYF. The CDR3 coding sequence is TGTGCCAGCAGCTATACCGGGACGGCTAGCACAGATACGCAGTATTTT.